These 14 T cell receptor beta chains originate from one sample sequenced in a study of cytomegalovirus exposure and HLA in healthy donors (dated by TCRdb to the late 2010s). Library method: the immunoSEQ multiplex PCR assay. Entries here come from immuneACCESS through TCRdb and include only in-frame sequences with V and J called. Some clones fail to appear in such tables; in the studies checked, an unresolved V gene covers under half of the shortfall, and the cause of the remainder is unknown. In all, the sample holds 52,000 or so clones, and 89% of those were seen once. Of the sample, about 15% is held by the ten largest clones. The sequenced sample consisted of PBMCs. These receptors were taken from a woman aged 18-29 years in good health and CMV-seronegative.

This chain joins TRBV7-9 and TRBJ1-2; no clear D gene. With 2 bases removed from V and 8 bases from J, the gap between germline ends came to 12 bases. The CDR3 has 13 amino acids. Germline V gene lookup returns CDR1 SEHNR and CDR2 FQNEAQ (reference sequence). The CDR3 loop reads CASSLIGSEGYTF. CDR3 sequence (DNA): TGTGCCAGCAGCTTAATTGGTTCTGAGGGCTACACCTTC.

This clone came up once. The gene calls are TRBV6-5 and TRBJ1-2; TRBD1 matches at 7 bases. V was pared by 5 bases and J by 4 bases, with 7 bases of the junction left unmatched. CDR3 length equals 14 residues. The germline gives CDR1 MNHEY, CDR2 SVGAGI. CDR3 in amino acids: CASSGTARPYGYTF. The CDR3 region has the DNA TGTGCCAGCAGTGGGACAGCCCGACCCTATGGCTACACCTTC.

The CDR3 nucleotides read TGTGCCAGCAGCTACCGGGACAGACCCTACAATGAGCAGTTCTTC. As protein: CASSYRDRPYNEQFF. The chain employs TRBV7-2 and TRBJ2-1; 7 bases align to TRBD1. Germline CDR1 is SGHTA and CDR2 is FQGNSA. This CDR3 contains 15 residues. The junction had 5 bases not matched to a gene; V was cut back by 4 bases and J by 2 bases.

Remarks on this clone: Other DNA variants within this sample encode the same CDR3. The gene calls are TRBV9 and TRBJ2-2; 8 bases match TRBD1. V lost 3 bases and J lost 4; bases outside the gene matches: 2. This CDR3 is built from 14 residues. The germline V gene has CDR1 SGDLS and CDR2 YYNGEE. CDR3 residues: CASSATGGTGELFF. The CDR3 DNA sequence: TGTGCCAGCAGCGCCACAGGGGGCACCGGGGAGCTGTTTTTT.

The chain links TRBV19 to TRBJ2-7, with a weak D call TRBD2 (5 bases). The CDR3 sequence is 12 residues long. Germline values: CDR1 LNHDA, CDR2 SQIVND (reference sequence). With 4 bases removed from V and 3 bases from J, the gap between germline ends came to 7 bases. CDR3 nucleotide sequence: TGTGCCAGTAGTAGTGGAGGCTACGAGCAGTACTTC. The encoded protein is CASSSGGYEQYF.

This rearrangement joins TRBV9 to TRBJ2-1; 7 nucleotides agree with TRBD2. CDR3 length: 17 residues. The germline gives CDR1 SGDLS, CDR2 YYNGEE. Trimming took 0 bases from V and 9 from J; bases not matched to a gene: 15. CDR3 in amino acids: CASSVGSPAGPRLEQFF. The CDR3, as DNA: TGTGCCAGCAGCGTAGGCTCCCCAGCGGGGCCCCGACTTGAGCAGTTCTTC.

This clone was detected a few times. The CDR3 region is CASSSGARYGYTF. The CDR3 DNA is TGTGCCAGCAGTTCAGGGGCCCGCTATGGCTACACCTTC. The chain couples TRBV6-5 to TRBJ1-2, with D possibly TRBD1 on 6 matching bases. Trimming stripped 4 bases from V and 4 bases from J, with 10 bases between. The CDR3 has 13 residues. The V gene's germline CDR1 is MNHEY and CDR2 SVGAGI.

The genes are TRBV28 and TRBJ2-1; weak D call: TRBD2 (5 bases). The CDR3 spans 17 residues. Germline values: CDR1 MDHEN, CDR2 SYDVKM. Trimming took off 2 bases at V and 0 bases at J, with 14 bases between the two ends. Written as DNA, the CDR3 is TGTGCCAGCAGTTTACCCCCGAAAGGAGGCTCCTACAATGAGCAGTTCTTC. Protein product: CASSLPPKGGSYNEQFF.

The chain joins TRBV11-3 to TRBJ2-7; TRBD1 matches at 7 bases. The CDR3 spans 14 residues. The V segment lost 1 base and the J segment 3 bases; nucleotides outside the gene matches: 3. Germline V gene lookup returns CDR1 SGHNT and CDR2 YENEEA. Here the CDR3 DNA reads TGTGCCAGCAGCTTAGGCAGGGGGAACTACGAGCAGTACTTC. This gives the protein CASSLGRGNYEQYF.

This sequence joins TRBV15 and TRBJ1-1, with a tentative D call TRBD1 (5 bases). Germline assignment: CDR1 LNHNV and CDR2 YYDKDF (reference sequence). The CDR3 spans 16 residues. V lost 0 bases to trimming and J lost 8 bases, with 19 bases between them. The DNA for the CDR3 is TGTGCCACCAGCAGAGATTCGGTGGTGAGACAGTCAGAAGCTTTCTTT. Translating gives CATSRDSVVRQSEAFF.

This rearrangement joins TRBV9 to TRBJ1-2, with D tentatively TRBD1 (6 bases). The length of the CDR3 is 15 residues. Germline CDR1 SGDLS, CDR2 YYNGEE. With 4 bases removed from V and 1 base from J, the gap between germline ends came to 14 bases. This CDR3 reads CASSFSQGINYGYTF. DNA for the CDR3: TGTGCCAGCAGCTTCAGCCAGGGGATTAACTATGGCTACACCTTC. Complete variable domain (other parts from reference TRBV9 and TRBJ1-2): DSGVTQTPKHLITATGQRVTLRCSPRSGDLSVYWYQQSLDQGLQFLIQYYNGEERAKGNILERFSAQQFPDLHSELNLSSLELGDSALYFCASSFSQGINYGYTFGSGTRLTVV.

The V gene is TRBV25-1, the J gene TRBJ1-1; D is uncertain. The CDR3 runs 11 residues. V dropped 3 bases and J dropped 8 bases, with 7 bases sitting between them. The germline V gene encodes CDR1 MGHDK and CDR2 SYGVNS. The CDR3 here is CASSDWEEAFF. For the CDR3, the DNA is TGTGCCAGCAGTGATTGGGAGGAAGCTTTCTTT.

The chain is built from TRBV6-4 and TRBJ1-5; D gene uncertain. V was pared by 5 bases and J by 0 bases, with 11 bases between. The germline gives CDR1 MRHNA, CDR2 SNTAGT. The CDR3 totals 15 residues. The CDR3 nucleotides read TGTGCCAGCAGTCGTGTCGTTTATAGCAATCAGCCCCAGCATTTT. It codes for CASSRVVYSNQPQHF.

In its sample, this clone was seen once. The genes are TRBV5-4 and TRBJ2-7; the D gene is possibly TRBD2 (6 bases). The CDR3 covers 14 residues. Trimming left V 3 bases short and J 3 bases short, with 13 bases between. Germline V gene lookup returns CDR1 SGHNT and CDR2 YYREEE (reference sequence). This chain's CDR3 is CASSSGEAHYEQYF. The CDR3 DNA reads TGTGCCAGCAGCTCGGGAGAAGCTCACTACGAGCAGTACTTC.